The next 32 T cell receptor beta chains were all read from a single sample in a study of blood T cell repertoires in COVID-19. The protocol was immunoSEQ multiplex PCR, while the TCRdb copy is restricted to in-frame clones and leaves out a portion. The top ten hold 10% to 15% of the sample, which has roughly 440,000 clones, roughly 88% seen once. The specimen sequenced was peripheral blood. The receptors shown here come from a woman in her forties or fifties with COVID-19, enrolled during active disease.

The CDR3 DNA reads as TGTGCCACCAGTGATTTTCAGACATCCTATGGCTACACCTTC. Protein sequence: CATSDFQTSYGYTF. V is TRBV24-1 and J is TRBJ1-2; no firm D call. Trimming took off 1 base at V and 4 bases at J, with 9 bases between the two ends. CDR3 size: 14 residues. Germline CDR1 reads KGHDR; CDR2 reads SFDVKD.

This clone was seen a single time. This chain joins TRBV5-1 and TRBJ1-2; TRBD1 might be the D (5 bases). Germline V gene lookup returns CDR1 SGHRS and CDR2 YFSETQ. The CDR3 length is 15 residues. The germline V and J ends were trimmed by 3 bases and 3 bases, with 15 bases remaining between them. The CDR3 sequence is CASSWSWTLDYGYTF. The CDR3 DNA reads TGCGCCAGCAGCTGGAGCTGGACATTGGACTATGGCTACACCTTC.

The chain links TRBV6-5 to TRBJ1-6; no definite D call. This CDR3 has 13 residues. V shed 7 bases and J shed 3 bases, with 7 bases lying between them. Germline CDR1 reads MNHEY; CDR2 reads SVGAGI. CDR3 region: CASTPVYNSPLHF. The CDR3 DNA reads as TGTGCCAGCACCCCAGTCTATAATTCACCCCTCCACTTT.

The chain is built from TRBV11-2 and TRBJ1-1, with D possibly TRBD1 on 5 matching bases. The V and J ends lost 1 base and 3 bases respectively, with 12 bases between them. The CDR3 loop spans 15 amino acids. CDR1 and CDR2 from the germline V gene are SGHAT and FQNNGV. The chain's CDR3 is CASSLVGAGYTEAFF. The CDR3 bases are TGTGCCAGCAGCTTAGTTGGGGCAGGGTACACTGAAGCTTTCTTT.

V and J are TRBV18 and TRBJ2-2; a weak D match, TRBD2 (5 bases). Trimming removed 4 bases at V and 6 bases at J, with 15 bases between. Germline V CDR1 and CDR2: KGHSH, LQKENI. CDR3 size: 15 residues. CDR3 residues: CASSLGTGSAGELFF. The CDR3 DNA is TGTGCCAGCTCACTCGGAACGGGATCGGCCGGGGAGCTGTTTTTT.

J is TRBJ2-1 and V is TRBV7-9, with D perhaps TRBD1 (6 bases). Trimming pared 5 bases from V and 5 bases from J, leaving 19 bases between. CDR1 and CDR2 from the germline V gene are SEHNR and FQNEAQ (reference sequence). The CDR3 spans 16 residues. The CDR3 DNA sequence: TGTGCCAGCAGCGGCTTCTACAGGGAATCGGACAATGAGCAGTTCTTC. The encoded protein is CASSGFYRESDNEQFF.

This chain links TRBV15 with TRBJ2-5; 7 bases match TRBD1. This CDR3 region has 16 residues. Germline loops: CDR1 LNHNV, CDR2 YYDKDF (reference sequence). V gave up 2 bases and J gave up 4 bases; unmatched junction bases: 10. CDR3 residues: CATSRSGTATGETQYF. The CDR3 nucleotides read TGTGCCACCAGCAGATCCGGGACAGCTACCGGAGAGACCCAGTACTTC.

The rearrangement links TRBV5-1 to TRBJ1-2, with 8 positions matching TRBD1. The CDR3 totals 13 residues. The germline CDR1 and CDR2 sequences are SGHRS and YFSETQ. With 3 bases clipped from V and 8 bases from J, the junction kept 6 bases outside the gene matches. The CDR3 here is CASSWGQEKGYTF. CDR3 bases: TGCGCCAGCAGCTGGGGACAGGAAAAGGGCTACACCTTC.

This chain uses TRBV2 with TRBJ1-1, with no clear D. CDR3 length equals 15 residues. V shed 5 bases and J shed 8 bases, with 21 bases lying between them. In germline, CDR1 is SNHLY, CDR2 FYNNEI. The CDR3 region has the DNA TGTGCCAGCAGTCGAACCAGTAGGCGGATCGAAGAAGCTTTCTTT. Its protein product is CASSRTSRRIEEAFF.

The V and J genes are TRBV7-3 and TRBJ1-1; D is undetermined. V lost 5 bases and J lost 1, with 8 bases in between. Per the germline V gene, CDR1 is SGHTA and CDR2 is FQGTGA. The CDR3 covers 13 residues. Written as DNA, the CDR3 is TGTGCCAGCAGCCCGGTTACGAACACTGAAGCTTTCTTT. This sequence encodes CASSPVTNTEAFF.

The chain has TRBV11-2 and TRBJ1-5; the D is unclear. The CDR3 runs 16 residues. The ends were cut back, 1 base at V and 3 bases at J, with 13 bases in the middle. Germline CDR1 reads SGHAT; CDR2 reads FQNNGV. CDR3 coding DNA: TGTGCCAGCAGCTTAGGTCCGGCAGCGGCCAATCAGCCCCAGCATTTT. Amino acid sequence: CASSLGPAAANQPQHF.

This chain uses TRBV29-1 with TRBJ1-2; 7 bases match TRBD1. V gave up 4 bases and J gave up 6 bases; unmatched junction bases: 8. Germline CDR1 SQVTM, CDR2 ANQGSEA. CDR3 length: 13 amino acids. The chain's CDR3 is CSVVTGSGNGYTF. For the CDR3, the DNA is TGCAGCGTTGTGACAGGGTCGGGAAATGGCTACACCTTC.

The J gene is TRBJ1-1, the V gene TRBV5-1; the D is unclear. Trimming stripped 0 bases from V and 3 bases from J, with 9 bases between. CDR3 length: 14 residues. CDR1 and CDR2 from the germline V gene are SGHRS and YFSETQ. CDR3 residues: CASSLGTGYTEAFF. The CDR3, as DNA: TGCGCCAGCAGCTTGGGGACGGGGTACACTGAAGCTTTCTTT.

V usage is TRBV19 and J usage is TRBJ1-2, with 11 bases that match TRBD1. With 10 bases clipped from V and 7 bases from J, the junction kept 11 bases outside the gene matches. This CDR3 is built from 14 residues. Germline V gene data show CDR1 as LNHDA and CDR2 as SQIVND (reference sequence). In nucleotides, the CDR3 is TGTGCCACCTCCGGGACAGGGGGGCGACGTGGCTACACCTTC. This codes for CATSGTGGRRGYTF.

The chain recombines TRBV19 with TRBJ2-1, with TRBD1 identical over 7 bases. Germline assignment: CDR1 LNHDA and CDR2 SQIVND (reference sequence). CDR3 length equals 16 residues. The trim removed 0 bases at V and 2 bases at J, leaving 4 bases unmatched. CDR3 DNA sequence: TGTGCCAGTAGTATAGATACGAGGGGGCCCTACAATGAGCAGTTCTTC. Its protein product is CASSIDTRGPYNEQFF.

To note about this clone: Other DNA sequences from this sample encode an identical CDR3 as well. The CDR3 sequence: CAWRSAGGTDTQYF. CDR3 nucleotides: TGTGCCTGGAGGTCGGCGGGGGGCACAGATACGCAGTATTTT. This chain links TRBV30 with TRBJ2-3, with 7 nucleotides matching TRBD2. The CDR3 has 14 amino acids. CDR1 GTSNPN and CDR2 SVGIG come from the germline V gene (reference sequence). V lost 3 bases, J lost 1 base, and 4 bases stayed unmatched.

Written as DNA, the CDR3 is TGTGCCAGCAGGCGCGAAGGGGCGAGCACTGAAGCTTTCTTT. It codes for CASRREGASTEAFF. The genes are TRBV27 and TRBJ1-1; D perhaps matches TRBD1 (5 bases). Germline-derived CDR1 and CDR2 are MNHEY and SMNVEV (reference sequence). Trimming took off 6 bases at V and 4 bases at J, with 15 bases between the two ends. The CDR3 has 14 residues.

V is TRBV21-1 and J is TRBJ1-4; the D call of TRBD1 is as the table states it, not checked on the DNA. TRBV21-1 is tagged as a pseudogene. The CDR3 consists of 15 residues. CDR3 residues: CASSKGTGLYEKLFF. DNA of the CDR3: TGTGCCAGCAGCAAGGGGACAGGACTCTATGAAAAACTGTTTTTT.

This clone was seen only once. The chain recombines TRBV5-1 with TRBJ1-4; a weak D match, TRBD1 (6 bases). V was clipped by 0 bases and J by 6 bases, with 6 bases between them. The CDR3 contains 13 residues. Germline V lookup: CDR1 SGHRS, CDR2 YFSETQ. The CDR3 nucleotides read TGCGCCAGCAGCTTGGGGACAGATGAAAAACTGTTTTTT. Encoded protein: CASSLGTDEKLFF.

The chain joins TRBV30 to TRBJ1-1; the D gene is possibly TRBD1 (5 bases). The length of the CDR3 is 12 residues. The V and J ends lost 8 bases and 6 bases respectively, with 16 bases between them. CDR1 and CDR2 (germline): GTSNPN, SVGIG (reference sequence). CDR3 nucleotides: TGTGCCGGCGACCCCGGGGGGGCTGAAGCTTTCTTT. Translating it yields CAGDPGGAEAFF. Together with reference TRBV30 and TRBJ1-1, the CDR3 gives the full variable domain: SQTIHQWPATLVQPVGSPLSLECTVEGTSNPNLYWYRQAAGRGLQLLFYSVGIGQISSEVPQNLSASRPQDRQFILSSKKLLLSDSGFYLCAGDPGGAEAFFGQGTRLTVV.

The V call is TRBV29-1, the J call TRBJ1-2; D gene unclear. The CDR3 runs to 10 residues. V gave up 6 bases and J gave up 5 bases, with 7 bases separating them. Germline CDR1 SQVTM, CDR2 ANQGSEA. CDR3 sequence: CSVDGYGYTF. As DNA, the CDR3 is TGCAGCGTAGACGGGTATGGCTACACCTTC.

The V gene is TRBV30, the J gene TRBJ2-1; a possible D gene is TRBD2 (6 bases). Germline lookup yields CDR1 GTSNPN and CDR2 SVGIG (reference sequence). V was shortened by 1 base and J by 8 bases, with 9 bases between the two germline ends. The CDR3 is 12 amino acids. The CDR3 protein is CAWSGRRDEQFF. The CDR3 DNA follows: TGTGCCTGGAGTGGACGGAGGGATGAGCAGTTCTTC.

This clone was observed a few times. The rearrangement links TRBV10-3 to TRBJ1-2, with 9 nucleotides matching TRBD1. With V trimmed by 4 bases and J by 9 bases, 6 bases remained unmatched. The CDR3 runs to 13 residues. Germline loops: CDR1 ENHRY, CDR2 SYGVKD. The CDR3 nucleotides read TGTGCCATCAGTGGGGGACAGGGTAGACGCTACACCTTC. Translating it yields CAISGGQGRRYTF.

The rearrangement joins TRBV9 to TRBJ1-4; a weak D match, TRBD1 (5 bases). Trimming cost V 4 bases and J 10 bases, with 23 bases left between them. This CDR3 is built from 16 residues. Germline V gene lookup returns CDR1 SGDLS and CDR2 YYNGEE. CDR3 in amino acids: CASSPRGDGRVVKLFF. The CDR3, as DNA: TGTGCCAGCAGCCCCCGAGGAGACGGCAGGGTTGTAAAACTGTTTTTT.

The chain carries TRBV5-1 and TRBJ2-1; a possible D gene is TRBD1 (6 bases). The germline gives CDR1 SGHRS, CDR2 YFSETQ. The ends were cut back, 3 bases at V and 5 bases at J, with 21 bases in the middle. This CDR3 spans 17 amino acids. In DNA form, the CDR3 reads TGCGCCAGCAGCTGGGATTTTTCCCGGGACACTAACAATGAGCAGTTCTTC. Encoded protein: CASSWDFSRDTNNEQFF.

The CDR3 sequence is CASSLEDSTDTQYF. CDR3 nucleotide sequence: TGTGCCAGCAGCTTGGAGGACAGCACAGATACGCAGTATTTT. The rearrangement joins TRBV7-3 to TRBJ2-3, with a possible D match to TRBD2 (5 bases). Trimming stripped 3 bases from V and 0 bases from J, with 7 bases between. From germline, CDR1 is SGHTA and CDR2 FQGTGA. The CDR3 length is 14 residues.

J is TRBJ2-3 and V is TRBV24-1, with D possibly matching TRBD1 (5 bases). The V and J ends lost 3 bases and 1 base respectively, with 13 bases between them. The germline CDR1 and CDR2 sequences are KGHDR and SFDVKD. CDR3 length: 16 amino acids. CDR3 coding DNA: TGTGCCACCAGTGATCTCAGGGATGTAGGCACAGATACGCAGTATTTT. Translated: CATSDLRDVGTDTQYF.

This clone is a singleton in its sample. The chain combines TRBV29-1 with TRBJ2-7; TRBD1 matches 10 bases. Germline CDR1 reads SQVTM; CDR2 reads ANQGSEA. V gave up 2 bases and J gave up 4 bases; unmatched junction bases: 5. The CDR3 sequence is 14 residues long. CDR3 DNA sequence: TGCAGCGTTGAATGGGACAGGGGAAGGTACGAGCAGTACTTC. Protein: CSVEWDRGRYEQYF.

The chain combines TRBV5-3 with TRBJ1-5, with 7 positions matching TRBD1. TRBV5-3 is recorded as an ORF, its role being uncertain. The CDR3 runs to 15 residues. V lost 0 bases and J lost 5; bases outside the gene matches: 5. In nucleotides, the CDR3 is TGTGCCAGAAGCTTGGAGGGACAGAGGTATCAGCCCCAGCATTTT. It encodes CARSLEGQRYQPQHF.

The V call is TRBV9, the J call TRBJ2-3, with 7 bases identical to TRBD2. J was trimmed by 5 bases and V by 7 bases; bases with no gene match: 13. Germline values: CDR1 SGDLS, CDR2 YYNGEE. The CDR3 is made up of 15 amino acids. For the CDR3, the DNA is TGTGCCAGCCATATAGAGGCGGGGGAGCTAGATACGCAGTATTTT. It specifies CASHIEAGELDTQYF.

The J gene is TRBJ2-2, the V gene TRBV3-1 (or the pseudogene TRBV3-2), with D uncertain. CDR3 size: 15 residues. Germline CDR1 is LGHDT and CDR2 is YNNKEL (reference sequence). Trimming left V 0 bases short and J 4 bases short, with 9 bases between. The CDR3 nucleotides read TGTGCCAGCAGCCAAGATCCGTCTACCACCGGGGAGCTGTTTTTT. Encoded protein: CASSQDPSTTGELFF.

This clone is a singleton in its sample. The rearrangement uses TRBV7-7 and TRBJ2-1, with D unclear. This CDR3 contains 13 residues. Trimming took 0 bases from V and 5 from J, leaving 5 bases between them. In germline, CDR1 is SSHAT, CDR2 FNYEAQ (reference sequence). This CDR3 reads CASSLAVDNEQFF. CDR3 nucleotide sequence: TGTGCCAGCAGCTTAGCCGTCGACAATGAGCAGTTCTTC.